The TCR beta chain described here comes from a study of blood T cell repertoires in COVID-19. Study overall: T cells, B-cell-depleted T cells, or PBMCs provided the cDNA or gDNA that served as material.

Germline V gives CDR1 KGHDR, CDR2 SFDVKD. The CDR3 sequence is 14 residues long. Unmatched junction bases numbered 4, after V lost 10 bases and J lost 0 bases. This table comes from immunoSEQ multiplex PCR, and its TCRdb copy is limited to in-frame clones, with some not included. In the table there are around 300,000 clones, nearly 90% of which are singletons. This clonotype was sampled from a woman younger than 30 with acute COVID-19. This chain uses TRBV24-1 with TRBJ2-2; TRBD1 aligns across 7 bases. Sequenced sample: PBMCs or T cells enriched from blood (not recorded which). The CDR3 DNA is TGTGCCACAGGGGGCGGAGCGAACACCGGGGAGCTGTTTTTT. This encodes CATGGGANTGELFF.